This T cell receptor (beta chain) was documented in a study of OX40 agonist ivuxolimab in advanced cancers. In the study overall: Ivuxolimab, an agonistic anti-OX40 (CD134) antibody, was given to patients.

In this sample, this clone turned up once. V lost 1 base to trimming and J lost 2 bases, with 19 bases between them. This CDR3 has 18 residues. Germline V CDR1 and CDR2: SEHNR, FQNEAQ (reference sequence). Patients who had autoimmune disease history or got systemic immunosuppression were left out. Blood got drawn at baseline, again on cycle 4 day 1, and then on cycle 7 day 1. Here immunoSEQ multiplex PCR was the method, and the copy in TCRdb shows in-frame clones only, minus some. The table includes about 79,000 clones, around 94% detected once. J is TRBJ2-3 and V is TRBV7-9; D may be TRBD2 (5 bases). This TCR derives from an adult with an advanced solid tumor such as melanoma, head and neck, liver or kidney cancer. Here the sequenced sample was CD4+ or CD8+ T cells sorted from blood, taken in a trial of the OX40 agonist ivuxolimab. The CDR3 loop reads CASSLGRLQRNTTDTQYF. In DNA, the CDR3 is TGTGCCAGCAGCTTAGGCCGGCTTCAGCGGAACACCACAGATACGCAGTATTTT.